One and the same sample provided the 30 T cell receptor beta chains below, sequenced in a study of identical twins. Using its own MiXCR run on the 5' RACE reads, TCRdb lists one record per CDR3 protein. The table lists approximately 410,000 distinct CDR3 sequences, less than 20% of them singletons, with around 12% in the top ten. Sequenced input: naive T cells sorted from blood. The source of these receptors is a man aged 50 to 60 in good health.

This clonotype was counted at least ten times. The CDR3 is CASSLVFSTSTDTQYF. DNA for the CDR3: TGCGCCAGCAGCTTGGTATTCAGCACTAGCACAGATACGCAGTATTTT. The rearrangement uses TRBV5-1 and TRBJ2-3, with D hard to call. The ends were cut back, 0 bases at V and 0 bases at J, with 11 bases in the middle. From germline, CDR1 is SGHRS and CDR2 YFSETQ. CDR3 length: 16 residues.

This clonotype was counted a few times. This chain links TRBV29-1 with TRBJ1-1, with 10 bases lining up with TRBD1. The trim removed 7 bases at V and 5 bases at J, leaving 7 bases unmatched. CDR3 size: 13 residues. The germline gives CDR1 SQVTM, CDR2 ANQGSEA. The CDR3 DNA is TGCAGCGCCCCGGGACAGGGGTTTACTGAAGCTTTCTTT. Amino acids: CSAPGQGFTEAFF.

This clonotype has at least ten counts. The V and J genes are TRBV29-1 and TRBJ1-1, with D perhaps matching TRBD1 (6 bases). The CDR3 has 13 amino acids. V lost 4 bases to trimming and J lost 4 bases, with 13 bases between them. Per the germline V gene, CDR1 is SQVTM and CDR2 is ANQGSEA. The CDR3 here is CSVVGRGATEAFF. The CDR3 region has the DNA TGCAGCGTTGTAGGACGGGGGGCCACTGAAGCTTTCTTT.

This clonotype has at least ten counts. The chain has TRBV5-1 and TRBJ2-5; D might be TRBD1 (6 bases). V gave up 4 bases and J gave up 4 bases, with 14 bases separating them. The CDR3 is 14 residues long. The germline gives CDR1 SGHRS, CDR2 YFSETQ. The CDR3 DNA sequence: TGCGCCAGCAGCCTGATTCAGGGGCTAGAGACCCAGTACTTC. It codes for CASSLIQGLETQYF.

This clonotype came up a few times. The rearrangement joins TRBV18 to TRBJ1-1; D unresolved. Trimming removed 2 bases from V and 1 base from J, with 11 bases in between. Germline V gives CDR1 KGHSH, CDR2 LQKENI. The CDR3 has 15 residues. CDR3 nucleotides: TGTGCCAGCTCACCAAGTCAAGCCCCGAACACTGAAGCTTTCTTT. Encoded protein: CASSPSQAPNTEAFF.

This clonotype was observed a handful of times. This chain joins TRBV6-2 or TRBV6-3 and TRBJ2-1; weak D call: TRBD2 (6 bases). V shed 2 bases and J shed 3 bases, with 8 bases lying between them. The CDR3 runs 14 residues. CDR1 MNHEY and CDR2 SVGEGT come from the germline V gene. CDR3 nucleotides: TGTGCCAGCAGTTACGGGGACTTCTACAATGAGCAGTTCTTC. It yields the protein CASSYGDFYNEQFF.

This clonotype came up a few times. The chain carries TRBV7-2 and TRBJ1-6; 10 bases match TRBD1. The junction had 4 bases not matched to a gene; V was cut back by 3 bases and J by 5 bases. The CDR3 has 16 residues. From germline, CDR1 is SGHTA and CDR2 FQGNSA. Here the CDR3 DNA reads TGTGCCAGCAGCTTGAGACAGGGGGCCAATAATTCACCCCTCCACTTT. Its translation is CASSLRQGANNSPLHF.

This clonotype was observed a handful of times. The rearrangement links TRBV25-1 to TRBJ2-7; D is perhaps TRBD2 (5 bases). Germline CDR1 MGHDK, CDR2 SYGVNS. The CDR3 runs 12 residues. V dropped 7 bases and J dropped 4 bases, with 11 bases sitting between them. The CDR3 is CASIGSGYEQYF. The DNA of the CDR3 is TGTGCCAGCATTGGGTCGGGGTACGAGCAGTACTTC.

The J gene is TRBJ2-1, the V gene TRBV3-1, with D possibly TRBD2 on 5 matching bases. V lost 3 bases and J 0 bases, leaving 12 bases between the germline ends. The CDR3 extends over 16 amino acids. Germline V CDR1 and CDR2: LGHDT, YNNKEL (reference sequence). The CDR3 region is CASSQFLGSSYNEQFF. Here the CDR3 DNA reads TGTGCCAGCAGCCAGTTTCTAGGGAGCTCCTACAATGAGCAGTTCTTC.

This clonotype was seen a few times. The chain is built from TRBV7-2 and TRBJ1-2; perhaps TRBD1 as D (5 bases). The germline V gene encodes CDR1 SGHTA and CDR2 FQGNSA. The length of the CDR3 is 15 residues. V shed 1 base and J shed 3 bases, with 12 bases lying between them. CDR3 protein: CASSLEADSDYGYTF. The CDR3 DNA reads as TGTGCCAGCAGCTTAGAGGCAGACAGCGACTATGGCTACACCTTC.

The chain employs TRBV6-1 and TRBJ2-5; 14 bases align to TRBD2. The germline V gene encodes CDR1 MNHNS and CDR2 SASEGT. V dropped 7 bases and J dropped 4; count of bases not matched to a gene: 8. The CDR3 consists of 16 residues. CDR3 in DNA: TGTGCCAGCATCGGACTAGCGGGAGGAAGGCCAGAGACCCAGTACTTC. Translated: CASIGLAGGRPETQYF.

This clonotype came up many times. The chain has TRBV2 and TRBJ1-4; a weak D match, TRBD1 (6 bases). V gave up 6 bases and J gave up 0 bases, with 14 bases separating them. Germline CDR1 SNHLY, CDR2 FYNNEI. The CDR3 is made up of 16 amino acids. CDR3 sequence: CASRNQGLATNEKLFF. DNA of the CDR3: TGTGCCAGCAGAAATCAGGGGCTTGCAACTAATGAAAAACTGTTTTTT.

The chain combines TRBV5-1 with TRBJ2-7; 9 positions match TRBD1. The germline V gene has CDR1 SGHRS and CDR2 YFSETQ. The CDR3 loop spans 14 amino acids. The J segment lost 3 bases and the V segment lost 1 base, leaving 2 bases of the junction unmatched. DNA of the CDR3: TGCGCCAGCAGCTTGACAGGGGGCGGCTACGAGCAGTACTTC. The encoded protein is CASSLTGGGYEQYF.

There are a few counts of this clonotype. The chain has TRBV27 and TRBJ2-5; D unresolved. Germline lookup yields CDR1 MNHEY and CDR2 SMNVEV (reference sequence). The CDR3 is 14 residues long. V gave up 8 bases and J gave up 5 bases, with 18 bases separating them. CDR3: CASGPLRVGETQYF. CDR3 nucleotide sequence: TGTGCCAGCGGCCCCTTACGGGTGGGGGAGACCCAGTACTTC.

V usage is TRBV10-3 and J usage is TRBJ2-1; 9 nucleotides align to TRBD2. V was pared by 2 bases and J by 5 bases, with 10 bases of the junction left unmatched. The germline V gene encodes CDR1 ENHRY and CDR2 SYGVKD. This CDR3 comprises 17 residues. The CDR3 region is CAISEISGSWNNNEQFF. The CDR3, as DNA: TGTGCCATCAGTGAGATTAGCGGGAGTTGGAATAACAATGAGCAGTTCTTC.

The chain employs TRBV27 and TRBJ2-7; D ambiguous. Germline V gives CDR1 MNHEY, CDR2 SMNVEV (reference sequence). This CDR3 comprises 8 residues. V lost 10 bases, J lost 2 bases, and 0 bases lay in between. The CDR3 sequence: CATYEQYF. CDR3 bases: TGTGCCACCTACGAGCAGTACTTC.

This clonotype was seen ten or more times. This chain uses TRBV6-2 or TRBV6-3 with TRBJ2-7; 11 bases line up with TRBD1. The V gene's germline CDR1 is MNHEY and CDR2 SVGEGT. V lost 5 bases to trimming and J lost 0 bases; unmatched junction nucleotides: 12. The CDR3 runs 18 residues. This chain's CDR3 is CASSQRTGGPRGSYEQYF. The CDR3, as DNA: TGTGCCAGCAGTCAACGGACAGGGGGCCCAAGGGGCTCCTACGAGCAGTACTTC.

This clonotype was recorded at least ten times. The chain couples TRBV7-2 to TRBJ2-7; D is unclear. The V and J ends lost 3 bases and 2 bases respectively, with 8 bases between them. The germline V gene has CDR1 SGHTA and CDR2 FQGNSA. The CDR3 is 13 amino acids. The CDR3: CASSFTSAYEQYF. The CDR3 DNA is TGTGCCAGCAGCTTCACCTCAGCCTACGAGCAGTACTTC.

The rearrangement joins TRBV5-5 to TRBJ2-2, with D possibly matching TRBD1 (7 bases). Germline V gene sequence: CDR1 SGHKS, CDR2 YYEKEE (reference sequence). V lost 7 bases and J 0 bases, leaving 19 bases between the germline ends. The CDR3 is 17 residues long. DNA for the CDR3: TGTGCCAGCTCAACAGGGGCCGGCGGGACGAACACCGGGGAGCTGTTTTTT. This gives the protein CASSTGAGGTNTGELFF.

The sample holds a few counts of this clonotype. DNA of the CDR3: TGCAGCGTTGTTACGGGGACCAATCAGCCCCAGCATTTT. Translating gives CSVVTGTNQPQHF. The chain links TRBV29-1 to TRBJ1-5, with D possibly TRBD1 on 5 matching bases. CDR3 length: 13 amino acids. Germline V gene lookup returns CDR1 SQVTM and CDR2 ANQGSEA. Trimming cost V 4 bases and J 3 bases, with 10 bases left between them.

The chain has TRBV12-3 or TRBV12-4 and TRBJ1-6, with TRBD1 matching 9 bases. The CDR3 has 14 residues. The J segment lost 10 bases and the V segment lost 6 bases, leaving 7 bases of the junction unmatched. This CDR3 is CASRETGGGSPLHF. CDR3 sequence (DNA): TGTGCCAGCAGGGAGACAGGGGGTGGCTCACCCCTCCACTTT.

The chain has TRBV5-6 and TRBJ2-5, with D unresolved. V was pared by 1 base and J by 3 bases, with 22 bases between. Per the germline V gene, CDR1 is SGHDT and CDR2 is YYEEEE. The CDR3 is made up of 18 amino acids. CDR3 coding DNA: TGTGCCAGCAGCTTGCCGTCAGGTTTGGCGAGATTAAAAGAGACCCAGTACTTC. This translates into CASSLPSGLARLKETQYF.

This clonotype came up many times. V usage is TRBV5-5 and J usage is TRBJ2-1; D is uncertain. Trimming removed 4 bases from V and 1 base from J, with 12 bases in between. The CDR3 is 15 amino acids. Germline V gene sequence: CDR1 SGHKS, CDR2 YYEKEE (reference sequence). The chain's CDR3 is CASSPLASSYNEQFF. The DNA for the CDR3 is TGTGCCAGCAGCCCCCTGGCTTCTTCCTACAATGAGCAGTTCTTC.

Here the CDR3 reads CSARVGVEGTQYF. CDR3 DNA sequence: TGCAGTGCTAGAGTGGGGGTAGAGGGGACCCAGTACTTC. The V call is TRBV20-1, the J call TRBJ2-5, with D perhaps matching TRBD1 or TRBD2 (5 bases each). Germline V gene data show CDR1 as DFQATT and CDR2 as SNEGSKA (reference sequence). This CDR3 is 13 amino acids long. Trimming took off 1 base at V and 7 bases at J, with 13 bases between the two ends.

The V and J genes are TRBV9 and TRBJ2-1, with 9 bases lining up with TRBD2. CDR1 and CDR2 (germline): SGDLS, YYNGEE. CDR3 length: 16 amino acids. Losses at the gene ends were 0 bases for V and 2 bases for J; bases not matched to a gene: 3. Written as DNA, the CDR3 is TGTGCCAGCAGCGTAGGACTAGCGGCCGCCTACAATGAGCAGTTCTTC. Its translation is CASSVGLAAAYNEQFF.

The chain combines TRBV24-1 with TRBJ2-7; the D is unclear. This CDR3 is built from 11 residues. Per the germline V gene, CDR1 is KGHDR and CDR2 is SFDVKD. V lost 4 bases, J lost 2 bases, and 2 bases lay in between. The DNA of the CDR3 is TGTGCCACCAGTGAGGCCTACGAGCAGTACTTC. Protein sequence: CATSEAYEQYF.

This clonotype was detected only a few times. The chain couples TRBV12-3 or TRBV12-4 to TRBJ2-5; D gene ambiguous. This CDR3 contains 13 residues. V lost 3 bases, J lost 4 bases, and 9 bases lay in between. This chain's CDR3 is CASSLIGRETQYF. Written as DNA, the CDR3 is TGTGCCAGCAGTTTGATAGGTCGAGAGACCCAGTACTTC.

This clonotype was seen repeatedly, ten times or more. The rearrangement links TRBV7-6 to TRBJ2-7; 10 bases align to TRBD1. The germline V gene encodes CDR1 SGHVS and CDR2 FNYEAQ. The CDR3 totals 16 residues. V shed 5 bases, J shed 3 bases, and the junction held 10 bases outside the gene matches. The DNA of the CDR3 is TGTGCCAGCAGCCAAACAAAAGGACAGGGGGACTACGAGCAGTACTTC. Protein sequence: CASSQTKGQGDYEQYF.

This chain joins TRBV5-1 and TRBJ1-1; D remains unclear. There are 15 residues in the CDR3. Germline values: CDR1 SGHRS, CDR2 YFSETQ. V lost 0 bases and J 3 bases, leaving 12 bases between the germline ends. CDR3 sequence: CASSLGPEKDTEAFF. The CDR3 coding sequence is TGCGCCAGCAGCTTGGGGCCAGAAAAGGACACTGAAGCTTTCTTT.

This clonotype was seen a few times. V and J are TRBV27 and TRBJ2-7, with TRBD1 as a possible D gene (5 bases). The CDR3 runs 16 residues. Per the germline V gene, CDR1 is MNHEY and CDR2 is SMNVEV (reference sequence). V lost 6 bases to trimming and J lost 0 bases, with 18 bases between them. The CDR3 loop is CASSPIGHPSSYEQYF. DNA for the CDR3: TGTGCCAGCAGCCCTATCGGACATCCGAGCTCCTACGAGCAGTACTTC.